The 4 T cell receptor beta chains below were found in one sample sequenced in a study of cytotoxic CD8 clonotypes in ibrutinib-treated CLL. Libraries were prepared by immunoSEQ multiplex PCR; TCRdb keeps only in-frame clonotypes and omits some of them. This table holds 250,000 to 350,000 clones, about 72% found once. This material consisted of PBMCs, taken at disease progression, from a patient treated with ibrutinib. The receptors derive from a human donor with chronic lymphocytic leukemia.

For the CDR3, the DNA is TGTGCCAGCAGTGGAGGAGGGAGGACTGAAGCTTTCTTT. Protein sequence: CASSGGGRTEAFF. The chain employs TRBV2 and TRBJ1-1; D gene unclear. Germline V gene sequence: CDR1 SNHLY, CDR2 FYNNEI. Deletions cut 4 bases from V and 5 bases from J, with 11 bases between. CDR3 length: 13 residues.

This sequence joins TRBV6-6 and TRBJ1-1; a possible D gene is TRBD1 (5 bases). This CDR3 spans 15 amino acids. The ends were cut back, 2 bases at V and 4 bases at J, with 14 bases in the middle. Germline V gene sequence: CDR1 MNHNY, CDR2 SVGAGI (reference sequence). The CDR3 DNA follows: TGTGCCAGCAGTTACCTTCAGGGAGGGGTCACTGAAGCTTTCTTT. Translation gives CASSYLQGGVTEAFF.

Comment on this clone: The junction differs from germline at one of its ends, possibly a read error. The CDR3 loop reads CASSLGAAGENF. The CDR3 nucleotides are TGTGCCAGCAGTTTGGGGGCAGCGGGAGAGAACTTC. The rearrangement joins TRBV28 to TRBJ2-7, with 8 bases identical to TRBD2. Germline CDR1 reads MDHEN; CDR2 reads SYDVKM. The CDR3 totals 12 residues.

This chain connects TRBV5-4 to TRBJ2-3, with unresolved D. In germline, CDR1 is SGHNT, CDR2 YYREEE (reference sequence). This CDR3 has 12 amino acids. The ends were cut back, 1 base at V and 11 bases at J, with 11 bases in the middle. This chain's CDR3 is CASSLPPRRQYF. The CDR3 bases are TGTGCCAGCAGCTTGCCCCCTAGAAGGCAGTATTTT.